This note documents a single T cell receptor beta chain sequence. This sample was taken from a study of T cell changes during pregnancy in multiple sclerosis. This table comes from immunoSEQ multiplex PCR, and its TCRdb copy is limited to in-frame clones, with some not included. The sample shows 15,000 to 25,000 clones, 88% of them seen only once. This specimen was CD8+ T cells from peripheral blood mononuclear cells, taken in the third trimester of pregnancy. The clonotype originates from a female donor in good health, enrolled as a control in a pregnancy study.

The DNA for the CDR3 is TGCGCCAGCAGCCAGGGGGGGACCCGCACAGATACGCAGTATTTT. This encodes CASSQGGTRTDTQYF. This chain joins TRBV4-1 and TRBJ2-3; 7 bases align to TRBD2. CDR1 is MGHRA and CDR2 is YSYEKL in the germline V gene. The V segment lost 3 bases and the J segment 1 base; nucleotides outside the gene matches: 4. The CDR3 has 15 amino acids.